Each of the 22 T cell receptor beta chains below was sequenced from the same sample in a study of Graves' ophthalmopathy and Graves' hyperthyroidism. Transcripts of RNA were the source for amplifying TCR beta CDR3 regions. HTBI primers served in a first-round RT-PCR, which a second-round multiplex PCR followed. TCRdb re-called the multiplex PCR reads through MiXCR, storing one row per CDR3 protein. The repertoire has more than 550,000 distinct CDR3 sequences, about two fifths of them found once; the top ten carry 3% to 3.5%. Sequenced: peripheral blood. The source of these receptors is an adult man with Graves' ophthalmopathy.

With respect to this clonotype: Its ends do not fully match the called genes, so a read error is possible. The chain recombines TRBV7-3 with TRBJ2-5; 14 nucleotides align to TRBD2. The germline V gene has CDR1 SGHTA and CDR2 FQGTGA. The CDR3 sequence is 16 residues long. The CDR3, as DNA: TGTGCCAGCAGCGGCGGGACTAGCGGGAGCACAGATACGCAGTATTTC. It yields the protein CASSGGTSGSTDTQYF.

With respect to this clonotype: Relative to the germline gene, one junction end is altered; a read error may explain this. The rearrangement joins TRBV7-8 to TRBJ1-2; tentative D call: TRBD1 (5 bases). The CDR3 runs 14 residues. CDR1 is SGHVS, CDR2 FQNEAQ, per germline. The CDR3 reads CASSRAGLTYGYTF. The DNA for the CDR3 is TGCGCCAGCAGCCGAGCGGGACTGACTTATGGCTACACCTTC.

As concerns this clonotype: Just one base apart from a much larger clone, this may be a read error. A read error is likely, as this CDR3 ends without the conserved phenylalanine or tryptophan. The rearrangement joins TRBV2 to TRBJ2-5; 7 bases are shared with TRBD1. The germline gives CDR1 SNHLY, CDR2 FYNNEI. The CDR3 totals 13 residues. After removal of 7 bases from V and 3 bases from J, the junction contained 5 bases not matched to a gene. The CDR3 region is CASKGQLEETQYL. The CDR3 nucleotides read TGTGCCAGCAAGGGACAGCTAGAAGAGACCCAGTACCTC.

There are many counts of this clonotype. J is TRBJ2-7 and V is TRBV12-3 or TRBV12-4; TRBD2 agrees at 7 bases. The trim removed 0 bases at V and 4 bases at J, leaving 6 bases unmatched. This CDR3 spans 15 amino acids. CDR3 in DNA: TGTGCCAGCAGTTTAGCCTCTAGCGGAAGTTACGAGCAGTACTTC. This sequence encodes CASSLASSGSYEQYF.

There are many counts of this clonotype. The J gene is TRBJ1-2, the V gene TRBV2; D perhaps matches TRBD1 (5 bases). CDR1 SNHLY and CDR2 FYNNEI come from the germline V gene. The CDR3 has 15 amino acids. The V end lost 4 bases, the J end lost 3 bases, and 15 bases lay between the germline ends. CDR3 amino acids: CASSVSPGADYGYTF. DNA of the CDR3: TGTGCCAGCAGTGTCAGTCCCGGGGCGGACTATGGCTACACCTTC.

The chain employs TRBV20-1 and TRBJ2-5; D gene uncertain. CDR1 is DFQATT, CDR2 SNEGSKA, per germline (reference sequence). The CDR3 extends over 15 amino acids. Trimming pared 2 bases from V and 3 bases from J, leaving 16 bases between. The CDR3 spells CSARHPTGPKETQYF. In nucleotides, the CDR3 is TGCAGTGCTAGACACCCAACGGGTCCCAAAGAGACCCAGTACTTC.

The J gene is TRBJ1-4, the V gene TRBV10-3, with a possible D match to TRBD1 (5 bases). The CDR3 has 18 amino acids. Between the trimmed V and J ends, which lost 7 bases and 1 base, there was a span of 22 bases. Germline V lookup: CDR1 ENHRY, CDR2 SYGVKD. CDR3 DNA sequence: TGTGCCATCATGGCAAACGGGGGGAATACTGGAACTAATGAAAAACTGTTTTTT. Its protein product is CAIMANGGNTGTNEKLFF.

This clonotype was detected many times. The chain links TRBV20-1 to TRBJ2-7; 7 bases match TRBD2. The CDR3 spans 13 residues. J was trimmed by 5 bases and V by 2 bases; bases with no gene match: 6. The V gene's germline CDR1 is DFQATT and CDR2 SNEGSKA (reference sequence). CDR3 bases: TGCAGTGCTAGAACAAGCGGGAATGACGAGCAGTACTTC. Encoded protein: CSARTSGNDEQYF.

The rearrangement joins TRBV7-8 to TRBJ2-5; D may be TRBD1 or TRBD2 (7 bases each). The V gene's germline CDR1 is SGHVS and CDR2 FQNEAQ. The CDR3 consists of 15 residues. V dropped 5 bases and J dropped 5 bases, with 18 bases sitting between them. CDR3 sequence: CASSQDQGGVETQYF. Here the CDR3 DNA reads TGTGCCAGCAGCCAAGATCAGGGGGGGGTCGAGACCCAGTACTTC.

Written as DNA, the CDR3 is TGTGCCAGCAGTTACTCGTCCAGGGCCTACGAGCAGTACTTC. Residues: CASSYSSRAYEQYF. The rearrangement joins TRBV6-5 to TRBJ2-7, with a weak D call TRBD1 (5 bases). The CDR3 contains 14 residues. With 0 bases removed from V and 2 bases from J, the gap between germline ends came to 8 bases. CDR1 and CDR2 from the germline V gene are MNHEY and SVGAGI.

The table lists this clonotype with many counts. The junction shows a germline mismatch at one end, possibly a read error. This chain connects TRBV10-3 to TRBJ1-6, with D maybe TRBD1 (6 bases). The CDR3 totals 15 residues. CDR1 is ENHRY, CDR2 SYGVKD, per germline. The CDR3 DNA sequence: TGTGCCAGCAGTTACTCCCGACAGGACAATTCACCCCTCCACTTT. Residues: CASSYSRQDNSPLHF.

This clonotype came up many times. V is TRBV20-1 and J is TRBJ1-4; possibly TRBD1 for D (6 bases). CDR3 length: 13 amino acids. Looked up from germline, CDR1 is DFQATT and CDR2 is SNEGSKA (reference sequence). Deletions cut 0 bases from V and 8 bases from J, with 10 bases between. The CDR3 here is CSAREGAGEKLFF. As DNA, the CDR3 is TGCAGTGCTAGAGAGGGGGCCGGGGAAAAACTGTTTTTT.

This clonotype was observed at least ten times. This chain connects TRBV6-2 or TRBV6-3 to TRBJ2-7; 9 bases line up with TRBD2. This CDR3 region has 15 residues. The V gene end was trimmed by 7 bases and the J gene end by 1 base; junction bases not matched to a gene: 8. CDR1 is MNHEY and CDR2 is SVGEGT in the germline V gene. The CDR3 nucleotides are TGTGCCAGCACCCCGGACAGCGGGGGGTCCTACGAGCAGTACTTC. Its protein is CASTPDSGGSYEQYF.

With respect to this clonotype: Possible read error: a much larger clone is one base away. The chain links TRBV10-3 to TRBJ1-1, with TRBD1 identical over 7 bases. V was pared by 10 bases and J by 5 bases, with 10 bases of the junction left unmatched. Germline CDR1 and CDR2: ENHRY and SYGVKD. This CDR3 has 13 amino acids. The CDR3 bases are TGTGCCAGCAGGAAGGGGGCTCGGACTGAAGCTTTCTTT. As protein: CASRKGARTEAFF.

This clonotype was recorded a few times. V and J are TRBV10-3 and TRBJ2-3; D is ambiguous. The CDR3 loop spans 14 amino acids. Germline V gene sequence: CDR1 ENHRY, CDR2 SYGVKD. V lost 2 bases and J lost 0, with 6 bases in between. The CDR3: CAISERSSTDTQYF. CDR3 in DNA: TGTGCCATCAGTGAGCGTTCAAGCACAGATACGCAGTATTTT.

As to this clonotype: It may be a read error: a sequence one base away is much more abundant. This chain links TRBV5-1 with TRBJ2-5, with a possible D match to TRBD1 (6 bases). The germline V gene has CDR1 SGHRS and CDR2 YFSETQ. This CDR3 has 15 amino acids. The V end lost 5 bases, the J end lost 5 bases, and 19 bases lay between the germline ends. CDR3 loop: CASRTAGDESETQYF. The DNA of the CDR3 is TGCGCCAGCAGAACTGCAGGGGACGAGTCGGAGACCCAGTACTTC.

This clonotype was detected many times. The chain recombines TRBV29-1 with TRBJ2-7, with 13 bases that match TRBD2. The trim removed 4 bases at V and 6 bases at J, leaving 9 bases unmatched. The CDR3 loop spans 15 amino acids. CDR1 and CDR2 from the germline V gene are SQVTM and ANQGSEA. The CDR3 here is CSVGGTSGEHSEQYF. DNA of the CDR3: TGCAGCGTTGGTGGGACTAGCGGGGAGCATTCCGAGCAGTACTTC.

There are many counts of this clonotype. V usage is TRBV20-1 and J usage is TRBJ1-2; the D is unclear. CDR3 length: 15 amino acids. V was pared by 5 bases and J by 2 bases, with 18 bases between. The germline CDR1 and CDR2 sequences are DFQATT and SNEGSKA (reference sequence). CDR3 nucleotide sequence: TGCAGTGCTCGTAGACCGAACCGTCACAACTATGGCTACACCTTC. Protein sequence: CSARRPNRHNYGYTF.

This chain joins TRBV4-1 and TRBJ1-2; TRBD1 matches at 8 bases. CDR3 length equals 17 residues. Germline V gives CDR1 MGHRA, CDR2 YSYEKL. The ends lost 0 bases at V and 4 bases at J; junction bases unmatched: 10. The CDR3 region has the DNA TGCGCCAGCAGCCAAGAAAGCCGCAGGGGGCGAAGCTATGGCTACACCTTC. Protein sequence: CASSQESRRGRSYGYTF.

The V and J genes are TRBV7-6 and TRBJ2-5, with 9 positions matching TRBD1. CDR1 and CDR2 (germline): SGHVS, FNYEAQ. The CDR3 sequence is 15 residues long. The V segment lost 3 bases and the J segment 4 bases; nucleotides outside the gene matches: 6. The CDR3 DNA reads TGTGCCAGCAGCTTCGGACCGGGACAGGGAGAGACCCAGTACTTC. It encodes CASSFGPGQGETQYF.

This clonotype was counted a single time. This may stem from a read error, because a much larger clone lies one nucleotide away. The chain combines TRBV15 with TRBJ2-7; a weak D match, TRBD2 (5 bases). CDR1 and CDR2 (germline): LNHNV, YYDKDF (reference sequence). The CDR3 totals 13 residues. The CDR3 DNA is TGTGCCACCAGTGCTCCTACGGGGTACGGGCAGTACTTC. Translating gives CATSAPTGYGQYF.

This clonotype was counted only a few times. This chain joins TRBV12-5 and TRBJ1-2, with D perhaps TRBD1 (6 bases). With 2 bases removed from V and 4 bases from J, the gap between germline ends came to 17 bases. This CDR3 has 16 amino acids. Germline CDR1 and CDR2: LGHNT and FRNRAP. CDR3 amino acids: CASGLSPGERSYGYTF. DNA of the CDR3: TGTGCTAGTGGTTTGTCACCAGGGGAAAGATCCTATGGCTACACCTTC.